This T cell receptor beta chain was documented in a study of a mutant IDH1 vaccine in newly diagnosed glioma. Study details: Most had both radiotherapy and temozolomide beforehand; others had only one.

Time point denoted: baseline, week 1 (first vaccination visit). Sample treatment: pre-vaccination baseline after standard-of-care therapy. Each astrocytoma in the donors was new, WHO grade 3 or 4, IDH1-mutant and ATRX-lost. Generated by immunoSEQ multiplex PCR, the TCRdb table keeps only in-frame clones and is missing some. This table has about 33,000 clones, roughly nine tenths appearing once. A remark on this clone: Its antigen is undetermined.

This CDR3 contains 18 residues. V lost 5 bases, J lost 1 base, and 21 bases lay in between. Germline V gives CDR1 LNHDA, CDR2 SQIVND (reference sequence). Points from the study as a whole: Pseudoprogression apparently lacked any relation to changes in top peripheral T cell clonotypes.

Material: PBMCs, obtained from a glioma patient treated with radiotherapy, temozolomide or both. This TCR came from a woman between 40 and 50 years old with glioma. The chain is built from TRBV19 and TRBJ1-5; D perhaps matches TRBD1 (6 bases). The CDR3 DNA follows: TGTGCCAGTAGTGCACCTCCCGGGACACAAGAGAGCAATCAGCCCCAGCATTTT. It codes for CASSAPPGTQESNQPQHF.